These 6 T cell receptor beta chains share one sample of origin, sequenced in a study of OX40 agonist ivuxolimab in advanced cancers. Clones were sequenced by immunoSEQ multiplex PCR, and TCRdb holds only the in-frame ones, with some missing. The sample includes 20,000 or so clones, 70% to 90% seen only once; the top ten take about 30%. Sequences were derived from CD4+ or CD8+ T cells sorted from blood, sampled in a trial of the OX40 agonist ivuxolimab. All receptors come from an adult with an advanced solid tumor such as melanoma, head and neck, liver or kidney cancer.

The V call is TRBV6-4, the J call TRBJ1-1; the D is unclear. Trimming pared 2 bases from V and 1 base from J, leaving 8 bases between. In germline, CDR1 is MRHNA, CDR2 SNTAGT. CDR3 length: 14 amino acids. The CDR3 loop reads CASSDGGANTEAFF. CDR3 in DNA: TGTGCCAGCAGTGACGGAGGAGCGAACACTGAAGCTTTCTTT.

DNA for the CDR3: TGTGCCAGCAGGGCCGGGACTAGGTCTGCCAATGAGCAGTTCTTC. It translates to CASRAGTRSANEQFF. V and J are TRBV28 and TRBJ2-1; 8 nucleotides align to TRBD2. With V trimmed by 6 bases and J by 6 bases, 10 bases remained unmatched. From germline, CDR1 is MDHEN and CDR2 SYDVKM. The CDR3 extends over 15 amino acids.

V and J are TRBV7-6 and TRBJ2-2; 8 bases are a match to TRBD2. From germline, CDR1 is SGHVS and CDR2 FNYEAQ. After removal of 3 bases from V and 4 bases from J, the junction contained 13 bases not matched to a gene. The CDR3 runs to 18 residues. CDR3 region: CASSFLSEAGVGTGELFF. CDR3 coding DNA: TGTGCCAGCAGCTTCCTTAGTGAAGCGGGAGTCGGCACCGGGGAGCTGTTTTTT.

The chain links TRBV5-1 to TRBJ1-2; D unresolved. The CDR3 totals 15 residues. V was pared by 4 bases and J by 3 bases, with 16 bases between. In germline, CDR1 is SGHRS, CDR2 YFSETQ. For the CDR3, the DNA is TGCGCCAGCAGCCCTAATTTATTGGGCGACTATGGCTACACCTTC. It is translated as CASSPNLLGDYGYTF. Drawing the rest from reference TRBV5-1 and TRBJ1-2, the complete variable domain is KAGVTQTPRYLIKTRGQQVTLSCSPISGHRSVSWYQQTPGQGLQFLFEYFSETQRNKGNFPGRFSGRQFSNSRSEMNVSTLELGDSALYLCASSPNLLGDYGYTFGSGTRLTVV.

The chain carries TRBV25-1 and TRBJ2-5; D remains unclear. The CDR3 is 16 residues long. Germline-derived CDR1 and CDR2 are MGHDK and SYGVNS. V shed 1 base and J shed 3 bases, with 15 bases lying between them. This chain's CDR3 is CASSEFGFPSEETQYF. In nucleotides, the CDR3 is TGTGCCAGCAGTGAATTTGGTTTTCCAAGTGAAGAGACCCAGTACTTC.

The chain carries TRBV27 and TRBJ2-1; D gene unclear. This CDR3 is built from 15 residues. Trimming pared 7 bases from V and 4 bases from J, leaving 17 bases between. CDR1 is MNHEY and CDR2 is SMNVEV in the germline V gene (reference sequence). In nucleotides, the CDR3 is TGTGCCAGCACCGCGTCGGGTCCCCTTTACAATGAGCAGTTCTTC. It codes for CASTASGPLYNEQFF.